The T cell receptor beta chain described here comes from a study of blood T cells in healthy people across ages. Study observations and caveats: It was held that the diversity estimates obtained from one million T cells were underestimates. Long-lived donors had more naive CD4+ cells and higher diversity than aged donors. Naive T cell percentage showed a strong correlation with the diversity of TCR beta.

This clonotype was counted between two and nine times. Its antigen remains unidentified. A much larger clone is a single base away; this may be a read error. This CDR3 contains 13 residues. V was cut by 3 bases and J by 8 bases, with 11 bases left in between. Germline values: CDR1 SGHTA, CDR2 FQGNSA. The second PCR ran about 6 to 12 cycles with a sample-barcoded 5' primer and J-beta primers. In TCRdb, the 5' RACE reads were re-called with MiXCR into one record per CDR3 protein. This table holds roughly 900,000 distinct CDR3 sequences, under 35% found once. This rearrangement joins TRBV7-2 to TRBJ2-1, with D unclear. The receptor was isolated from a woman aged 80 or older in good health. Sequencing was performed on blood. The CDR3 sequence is CASSFRGGDEQFF. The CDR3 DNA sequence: TGTGCCAGCAGCTTCCGAGGTGGGGATGAGCAGTTCTTC.